Listed below are T cell receptor beta chains from one sample, sequenced in a study of cytotoxic CD8 clonotypes in ibrutinib-treated CLL. Method: immunoSEQ multiplex PCR; TCRdb's copy keeps in-frame clones and lacks some. This sample has hundreds of thousands of clones; about 77% occur once, and the top ten carry approximately 7%. The material sequenced was PBMCs, taken before ibrutinib treatment. Receptors were obtained from a human donor with chronic lymphocytic leukemia. CDR3s include the opening cysteine and the closing phenylalanine or tryptophan. Only part of the rows carry a size: once, few, many, or a class if the clone is expanded.

clone size: .; V gene: TRBV27; J gene: TRBJ1-2; CDR3 protein: CASSNSRAPRGGYTF
clone size: once; V gene: TRBV9; J gene: TRBJ1-2; CDR3 protein: CASSPRGQYNYGYTF
clone size: .; V gene: TRBV5-1; J gene: TRBJ2-7; CDR3 protein: CASSQTSYEQYF
clone size: .; V gene: TRBV30; J gene: TRBJ2-5; CDR3 protein: CAWRPGLADGTQYF
clone size: .; V gene: TRBV19; J gene: TRBJ2-7; CDR3 protein: CASSPGLAVSYEQYF
clone size: once; V gene: TRBV5-4; J gene: TRBJ2-1; CDR3 protein: CASSLRSGVYNEQFF
clone size: few; V gene: TRBV5-1; J gene: TRBJ1-3; CDR3 protein: CASFDTASSGNTIYF
clone size: .; V gene: TRBV4-1; J gene: TRBJ1-2; CDR3 protein: CASSQGTYGYTF
clone size: .; V gene: TRBV5-1; J gene: TRBJ2-5; CDR3 protein: CASSSLGQRETQYF
clone size: .; V gene: TRBV15; J gene: TRBJ2-1; CDR3 protein: CATSGDRDRSYNEQFF
clone size: .; V gene: TRBV29-1; J gene: TRBJ2-2; CDR3 protein: CSVENTGELFF
clone size: .; V gene: TRBV27; J gene: TRBJ2-5; CDR3 protein: CASSLAGTETQYF
clone size: .; V gene: TRBV19; J gene: TRBJ2-1; CDR3 protein: CASSGLAGERQFF
clone size: .; V gene: TRBV6-1; J gene: TRBJ2-7; CDR3 protein: CASERLAGGTYEQYF
clone size: .; V gene: TRBV4-1; J gene: TRBJ2-2; CDR3 protein: CASSLGQGLTANTGELFF
clone size: few; V gene: TRBV6-6; J gene: TRBJ2-1; CDR3 protein: CASSYYGQYNEQFF
clone size: .; V gene: TRBV10-3; J gene: TRBJ2-7; CDR3 protein: CAISDRQGFKGYEQYF
clone size: once; V gene: TRBV5-1; J gene: TRBJ2-2; CDR3 protein: CASRQVGNTGELFF
clone size: .; V gene: TRBV5-6; J gene: TRBJ2-1; CDR3 protein: CASTGQVYNEQFF
clone size: .; V gene: TRBV20-1; J gene: TRBJ1-2; CDR3 protein: CSAQTDYGYTF
clone size: .; V gene: TRBV30; J gene: TRBJ1-3; CDR3 protein: CAWARDRVYSGNTIYF
clone size: .; V gene: TRBV2; J gene: TRBJ2-3; CDR3 protein: CASSEGVRGHTQYF
clone size: once; V gene: TRBV27; J gene: TRBJ1-2; CDR3 protein: CASSLRGFGYGYTF
clone size: few; V gene: TRBV7-2; J gene: TRBJ1-3; CDR3 protein: CASSRRRTDSIIYF
clone size: few; V gene: TRBV9; J gene: TRBJ2-1; CDR3 protein: CASSVVAGVQFF
clone size: .; V gene: TRBV4-3; J gene: TRBJ1-2; CDR3 protein: CASSQDRAPCLF
clone size: .; V gene: TRBV7-2; J gene: TRBJ1-4; CDR3 protein: CASSLGLDNEKLFF
clone size: .; V gene: TRBV5-1; J gene: TRBJ2-3; CDR3 protein: CASSASGKGDTQYF